This T cell receptor (beta chain) was obtained from a study of CD8 T cells in Susac syndrome. Looking at the study overall: The Susac syndrome patients that were sequenced included about six with active disease and roughly 8 in remission.

About this clonotype: Antigen unknown.

Broader study findings: Susac-specific public clones were found in total CD8+ and CD8+ TEMRA repertoires, numbering around 16 and five, respectively.

The V end was cut by 2 bases, the J end by 5 bases, with 18 bases between. CDR3 length equals 16 residues. Germline loops: CDR1 LNHDA, CDR2 SQIVND (reference sequence). Random-hexamer reverse transcription was applied to about 0.45 to 1 ug RNA. TCRdb fed the immunoSEQ multiplex PCR reads into MiXCR, producing one record per CDR3 protein. The repertoire consists of 75,000 to 100,000 distinct CDR3 sequences, with 95% occurring once and the leading ten covering about 0.45%. The TCR comes from a human donor with Susac syndrome. The specimen sequenced was CD8+ T cells from PBMCs. The chain combines TRBV19 with TRBJ1-1, with D perhaps matching TRBD1 (5 bases). The CDR3 here is CASSITAGRLRTEAFF. CDR3 nucleotides: TGTGCCAGTAGTATAACGGCAGGGAGGTTGCGGACTGAAGCTTTCTTT. Full variable domain (remainder filled in from reference TRBV19 and TRBJ1-1): DGGITQSPKYLFRKEGQNVTLSCEQNLNHDAMYWYRQDPGQGLRLIYYSQIVNDFQKGDIAEGYSVSREKKESFPLTVTSAQKNPTAFYLCASSITAGRLRTEAFFGQGTRLTVV.